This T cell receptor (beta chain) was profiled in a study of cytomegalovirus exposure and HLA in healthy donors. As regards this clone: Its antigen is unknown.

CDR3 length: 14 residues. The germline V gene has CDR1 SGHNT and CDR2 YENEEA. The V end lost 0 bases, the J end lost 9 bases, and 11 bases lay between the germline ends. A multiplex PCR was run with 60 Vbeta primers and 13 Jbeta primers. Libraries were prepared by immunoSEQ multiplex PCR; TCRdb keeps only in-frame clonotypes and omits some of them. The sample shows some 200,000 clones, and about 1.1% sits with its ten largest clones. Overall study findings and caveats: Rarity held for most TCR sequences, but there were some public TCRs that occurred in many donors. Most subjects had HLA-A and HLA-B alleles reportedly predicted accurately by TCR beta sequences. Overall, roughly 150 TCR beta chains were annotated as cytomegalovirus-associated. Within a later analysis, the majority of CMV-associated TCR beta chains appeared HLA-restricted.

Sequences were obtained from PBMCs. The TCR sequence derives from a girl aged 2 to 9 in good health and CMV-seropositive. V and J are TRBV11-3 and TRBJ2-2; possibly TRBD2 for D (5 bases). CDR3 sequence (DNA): TGTGCCAGCAGCTTAGATTGGGAGTCCCGGGAGCTGTTTTTT. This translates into CASSLDWESRELFF.